This TCR beta chain was found in a study of T cell clones after liver transplantation. The wider study: Three of eight recipients were HCV-positive; others had non-autoimmune, non-viral indications. Draws occurred before transplant, before withdrawal, and after complete or failed withdrawal.

Of note for this clone: Its antigen is still unknown.

The germline CDR1 and CDR2 sequences are KGHSH and LQKENI. The CDR3 is 16 amino acids. The ends lost 4 bases at V and 5 bases at J; junction bases unmatched: 8. Clones were sequenced by immunoSEQ multiplex PCR, and TCRdb holds only the in-frame ones, with some missing. The sample has tens of thousands of clones, about 73% seen once; the top ten hold 2.8%. The study's findings and limits: Compared with third party-reactive sequences, donor-reactive ones declined more, independent of withdrawal success. Conclusions were preliminary, with small, heterogeneous patient groups.

The chain recombines TRBV18 with TRBJ2-1; 10 bases are a match to TRBD2. The clonotype originates from a human patient who received a liver transplant. Some of the T cells might come from the graft donor. Material: CD4+ T cells from blood, obtained at the approximately 15-month timepoint. CDR3 amino acids: CASSQLTSGPDNEQFF. The DNA for the CDR3 is TGTGCCAGCTCACAATTGACTAGCGGGCCCGACAATGAGCAGTTCTTC.